A single sample is the source of the 15 T cell receptor beta chains below, sequenced in a study of cytomegalovirus exposure and HLA in healthy donors. Primers included in the PCR were 60 Vbeta and 13 Jbeta primers. Clones were sequenced by immunoSEQ multiplex PCR, and TCRdb holds only the in-frame ones, with some missing. The sample consists of under 200,000 clones, over 75% of them appearing once. The source material was PBMCs. The origin of the receptors is a woman between 50 and 59 years old in good health and CMV-seronegative.

J is TRBJ2-1 and V is TRBV7-3; 12 nucleotides agree with TRBD2. This CDR3 spans 16 amino acids. The germline CDR1 and CDR2 sequences are SGHTA and FQGTGA. Trimming cost V 5 bases and J 5 bases; bases outside gene matches: 7. CDR3 loop: CASSRAGLAGHNEQFF. CDR3 nucleotide sequence: TGTGCCAGCAGCCGCGCTGGACTAGCGGGACACAATGAGCAGTTCTTC.

J is TRBJ2-7 and V is TRBV6-4; TRBD1 agrees at 9 bases. V lost 6 bases, J lost 4 bases, and 4 bases stayed unmatched. This CDR3 has 13 residues. The germline V gene has CDR1 MRHNA and CDR2 SNTAGT. CDR3 sequence reads: CASRCDRGYEQYF. The CDR3 bases are TGTGCCAGCAGGTGCGACAGGGGGTACGAGCAGTACTTC.

This clone was recorded a few times. The CDR3 nucleotides are TGTGCCAGCAGTCCATACGTTAGCAATGAGCAGTTCTTC. It specifies CASSPYVSNEQFF. The chain is built from TRBV6-5 and TRBJ2-1; the D is unclear. Germline V gives CDR1 MNHEY, CDR2 SVGAGI. V was pared by 5 bases and J by 6 bases, with 11 bases between. The CDR3 sequence is 13 residues long.

This chain joins TRBV25-1 and TRBJ1-1; 9 bases are shared with TRBD1. This CDR3 region has 15 residues. V lost 3 bases to trimming and J lost 3 bases; unmatched junction nucleotides: 5. Per germline, CDR1 MGHDK and CDR2 SYGVNS. The CDR3 bases are TGTGCCAGCAGTGACACAGGGGGCGCCTACACTGAAGCTTTCTTT. This translates into CASSDTGGAYTEAFF.

This chain joins TRBV7-9 and TRBJ1-5; D is ambiguous. With 4 bases removed from V and 7 bases from J, the gap between germline ends came to 14 bases. The CDR3 length is 14 residues. In germline, CDR1 is SEHNR, CDR2 FQNEAQ (reference sequence). The CDR3 protein is CASSSQREEQPQHF. In nucleotides, the CDR3 is TGTGCCAGCAGCTCCCAGAGGGAAGAACAGCCCCAGCATTTT.

The chain is built from TRBV28 and TRBJ2-7; 8 nucleotides line up with TRBD2. CDR1 MDHEN and CDR2 SYDVKM come from the germline V gene. V was clipped by 6 bases and J by 7 bases; unmatched bases: 8. The CDR3 consists of 13 residues. The CDR3 reads CASRRLAGKEQYF. DNA of the CDR3: TGTGCCAGCAGAAGGCTAGCGGGTAAAGAGCAGTACTTC.

V gene TRBV7-6 combines with J gene TRBJ1-5, with 11 bases aligning to TRBD1. The CDR3 spans 16 residues. J lost 5 bases, V lost 4 bases, and 7 bases had no gene match. Germline V CDR1 and CDR2: SGHVS, FNYEAQ. This CDR3 reads CASSSRRDRGDQPQHF. The CDR3 nucleotides are TGTGCCAGCAGCTCGCGCCGGGACAGGGGGGATCAGCCCCAGCATTTT. Variable domain in full (rest from reference TRBV7-6 and TRBJ1-5): GAGVSQSPRYKVTKRGQDVALRCDPISGHVSLYWYRQALGQGPEFLTYFNYEAQQDKSGLPNDRFSAERPEGSISTLTIQRTEQRDSAMYRCASSSRRDRGDQPQHFGDGTRLSIL.

This chain joins TRBV28 and TRBJ2-5; possibly TRBD2 for D (6 bases). Trimming pared 3 bases from V and 5 bases from J, leaving 16 bases between. The germline CDR1 and CDR2 sequences are MDHEN and SYDVKM. The CDR3 runs 15 residues. The CDR3 sequence is CASSLRGGTLETQYF. DNA of the CDR3: TGTGCCAGCAGTTTGCGTGGCGGGACTCTGGAGACCCAGTACTTC.

The chain employs TRBV21-1 and TRBJ1-5; the tabulated D call, TRBD1, remains unverified against the DNA. TRBV21-1 corresponds to a pseudogene. The CDR3 has 15 residues. The CDR3 here is CASSGDRDGDQPQHF. CDR3 DNA: TGTGCCAGCAGCGGGGACAGGGATGGTGATCAGCCCCAGCATTTT.

The rearrangement joins TRBV5-1 to TRBJ1-4; TRBD1 might be the D (6 bases). Germline CDR1 SGHRS, CDR2 YFSETQ. V lost 4 bases, J lost 4 bases, and 11 bases lay in between. The CDR3 loop spans 14 amino acids. CDR3 region: CASSKDSHNEKLFF. The CDR3 coding sequence is TGCGCCAGCAGCAAGGACAGCCATAATGAAAAACTGTTTTTT.

This sequence joins TRBV2 and TRBJ2-4; D ambiguous. Germline lookup yields CDR1 SNHLY and CDR2 FYNNEI. Trimming took 7 bases from V and 0 from J, leaving 13 bases between them. This CDR3 is built from 15 residues. The CDR3 region is CASIPSEKAKNIQYF. In nucleotides, the CDR3 is TGTGCCAGCATTCCGAGCGAGAAAGCCAAAAACATTCAGTACTTC.

The DNA for the CDR3 is TGTGCCAGCAGCAAAGCAGGGGAACTAGCGGGAGAGTTAGATACGCAGTATTTT. Translated: CASSKAGELAGELDTQYF. The V call is TRBV21-1, the J call TRBJ2-3; TRBD2, the D gene given by the table, was not confirmed from the DNA. TRBV21-1 is a pseudogene segment. This CDR3 contains 18 residues.

A remark on this clone: At one of its ends the junction is not consistent with the germline gene, which may arise from a read error. The chain links TRBV18 to TRBJ2-4; tentatively, D is TRBD2 (6 bases). The CDR3 is 12 residues long. Germline lookup yields CDR1 KGHSH and CDR2 LQKENI. The CDR3 DNA follows: TGTGCCAGCTCACCCCAAGGCGAGCGGGTGTCGTTC. This codes for CASSPQGERVSF.

As concerns this clone: Its ends do not fully match the called genes, so a read error is possible. The chain employs TRBV27 and TRBJ1-6; no clear D gene. Germline CDR1 is MNHEY and CDR2 is SMNVEV (reference sequence). This CDR3 contains 18 residues. CDR3 sequence reads: CASSFSSRSARDKSPLHF. CDR3 DNA: TGTGCCAGCAGTTTTAGTTCGAGGAGTGCGAGGGATAAGTCACCCCTCCACTTT.

To note about this clone: The sample contains more than one DNA sequence encoding this CDR3. V is TRBV5-1 and J is TRBJ1-4, with 7 bases matching TRBD1. This CDR3 contains 14 residues. Germline trimming cut 4 bases from V and 3 bases from J; bases unmatched to any gene: 3. The germline CDR1 and CDR2 sequences are SGHRS and YFSETQ. The CDR3 DNA follows: TGCGCCAGCAGCACCGGGACAGCTAATGAAAAACTGTTTTTT. It encodes CASSTGTANEKLFF.